These T cell receptor beta chains were read from a single sample in a study of shared clonotypes between healthy human individuals. The table came from immunoSEQ multiplex PCR; TCRdb's copy has only in-frame clones and leaves some out. The profile shows under 1,900,000 clones, just under 99% of them singletons. The sample was naive CD4+ T cells sorted from blood. Receptor source: a man aged 25 to 40 in good health. Each CDR3 is given with its conserved first and last residue. D genes are given only for firm matches. Expanded clones are given a class, and other clones once, few, many or no size at all.

abundance,d_gene,v_gene,j_gene,CDR3nt,CDR3aa
-,-,TRBV7-2,TRBJ2-7,TGTGCCAGCAGCTTAGAACTAGGCGAGCAGTACTTC,CASSLELGEQYF
-,TRBD1,TRBV7-2,TRBJ1-5,TGTGCCAGCAGCTCCCGACAGGGGGATCAGCCCCAGCATTTT,CASSSRQGDQPQHF
-,-,TRBV27,TRBJ2-4,TGTGCCAGCAGTCCTCAGGGAAACAAAAACATTCAGTACTTC,CASSPQGNKNIQYF
-,-,TRBV29-1,TRBJ1-1,TGCAGCGTTGCCGAGGGGGATGAAGCTTTCTTT,CSVAEGDEAFF
once,-,TRBV6-1,TRBJ1-2,TGTGCCAGCAGCAGGGCTGGGCAGGACTATGGCTACACCTTC,CASSRAGQDYGYTF
-,-,TRBV5-4,TRBJ2-3,TGTGCCAGCAGCCCCACGGGATTCACAGATACGCAGTATTTT,CASSPTGFTDTQYF
-,TRBD2,TRBV28,TRBJ2-3,TGTGCCAGCAGTTTGGTCCCGACGGGGGGACCAGATACGCAGTATTTT,CASSLVPTGGPDTQYF
-,-,TRBV19,TRBJ1-1,TGTGCCAGTAGTAACCAGGGTGGGGGGACTGAAGCTTTCTTT,CASSNQGGGTEAFF
-,-,TRBV6-5,TRBJ2-7,TGTGCCAGCAGTGATAGCGGCCGTCCCTACGAGCAGTACTTC,CASSDSGRPYEQYF
-,-,TRBV27,TRBJ1-1,TGTGCCAGCGTTGGAAAGGGAAGTGAAGCTTTCTTT,CASVGKGSEAFF
-,-,TRBV6-1,TRBJ2-2,TGTGCCAGCAGTAAATACAGGGACACCGGGGAGCTGTTTTTT,CASSKYRDTGELFF
-,-,TRBV7-6,TRBJ1-4,TGTGCCAGCAGCTTAGTGGGCCGGGGGAATAATGAAAAACTGTTTTTT,CASSLVGRGNNEKLFF
-,-,TRBV11-2,TRBJ2-2,TGTGCCAGCAGCTGGGGGGTTGGCGGGACGAACACCGGGGAGCTGTTTTTT,CASSWGVGGTNTGELFF
-,-,TRBV28,TRBJ2-7,TGTGCCAGCAGCCTAGCGAGCTCCTACGAGCAGTACTTC,CASSLASSYEQYF
-,TRBD2,TRBV10-3,TRBJ2-3,TGTGCCACCGGCGGGCGGGAGTCAGATACGCAGTATTTT,CATGGRESDTQYF
-,-,TRBV20-1,TRBJ1-5,TGCAGTGCTCCAGGGACGCCGGCCCAGCATTTT,CSAPGTPAQHF
-,TRBD2,TRBV5-4,TRBJ2-1,TGTGCCAGCAGCTTGGAGACTAGCGCTAATGAGCAGTTCTTC,CASSLETSANEQFF
-,-,TRBV5-1,TRBJ2-7,TGCGCCAGCAGCCCTGGACTGAGCTCCTACGAGCAGTACTTC,CASSPGLSSYEQYF
once,-,TRBV28,TRBJ2-7,TGTGCCAGCACCCAGCAGGCCTACGAGCAGTACTTC,CASTQQAYEQYF
few,TRBD1,TRBV29-1,TRBJ1-2,TGCAGCGTTGGACAGGGGAACTATGGCTACACCTTC,CSVGQGNYGYTF
-,TRBD2,TRBV7-9,TRBJ2-7,TGTGCCAGCAGTCATACTCCGGGACTAGCGGGCTACGAGCAGTACTTC,CASSHTPGLAGYEQYF
-,-,TRBV5-1,TRBJ2-2,TGCGCCAGCAGCTTGGAATGGGCCGGGGCCCGGAGCCGTACCGGGGAGCTGTTTTTT,CASSLEWAGARSRTGELFF
-,TRBD1,TRBV28,TRBJ1-5,TGTGCCAGCCAAACAGGGGTTCAGCCCCAGCATTTT,CASQTGVQPQHF
-,TRBD1,TRBV25-1,TRBJ1-4,TGTGCCAGCAGTGCCGTGCCCCTCGGACAGGGGCGCGGAAAACTGTTTTTT,CASSAVPLGQGRGKLFF